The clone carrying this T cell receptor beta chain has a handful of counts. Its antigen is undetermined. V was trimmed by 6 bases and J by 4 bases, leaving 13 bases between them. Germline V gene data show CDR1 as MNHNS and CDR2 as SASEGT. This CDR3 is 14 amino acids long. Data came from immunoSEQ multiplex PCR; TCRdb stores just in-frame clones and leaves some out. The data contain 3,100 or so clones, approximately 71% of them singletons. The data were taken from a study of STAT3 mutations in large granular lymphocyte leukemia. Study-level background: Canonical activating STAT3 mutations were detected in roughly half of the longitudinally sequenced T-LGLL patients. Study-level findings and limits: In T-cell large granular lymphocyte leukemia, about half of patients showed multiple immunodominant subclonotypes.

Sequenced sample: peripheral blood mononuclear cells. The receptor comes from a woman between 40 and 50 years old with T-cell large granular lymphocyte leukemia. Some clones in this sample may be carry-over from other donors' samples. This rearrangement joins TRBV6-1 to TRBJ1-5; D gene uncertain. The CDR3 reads CASRKDGLNQPQHF. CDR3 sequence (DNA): TGTGCCAGCAGGAAGGACGGATTGAATCAGCCCCAGCATTTT.